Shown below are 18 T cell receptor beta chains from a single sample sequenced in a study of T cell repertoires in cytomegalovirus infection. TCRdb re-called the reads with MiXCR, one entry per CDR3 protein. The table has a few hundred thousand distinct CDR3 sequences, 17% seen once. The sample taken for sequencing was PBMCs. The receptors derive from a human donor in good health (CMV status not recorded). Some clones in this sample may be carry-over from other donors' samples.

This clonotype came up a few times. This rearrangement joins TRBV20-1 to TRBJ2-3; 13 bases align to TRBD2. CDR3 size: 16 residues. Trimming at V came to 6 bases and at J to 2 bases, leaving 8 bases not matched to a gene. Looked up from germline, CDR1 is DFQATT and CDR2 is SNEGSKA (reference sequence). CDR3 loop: CSAGAGTSGDTDTQYF. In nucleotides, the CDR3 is TGCAGTGCCGGCGCAGGGACTAGCGGGGACACAGATACGCAGTATTTT.

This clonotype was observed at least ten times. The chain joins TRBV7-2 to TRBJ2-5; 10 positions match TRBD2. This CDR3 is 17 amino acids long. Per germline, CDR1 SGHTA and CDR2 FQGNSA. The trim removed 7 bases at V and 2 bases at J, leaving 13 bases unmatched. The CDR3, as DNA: TGTGCCAGCAACCAAGGAGCGGGGGGGCGATTACAAGAGACCCAGTACTTC. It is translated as CASNQGAGGRLQETQYF.

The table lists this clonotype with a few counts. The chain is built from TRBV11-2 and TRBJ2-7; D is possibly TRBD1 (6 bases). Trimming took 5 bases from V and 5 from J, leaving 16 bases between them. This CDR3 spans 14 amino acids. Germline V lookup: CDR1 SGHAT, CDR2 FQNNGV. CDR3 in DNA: TGTGCCAGCAGCCCAGGAAGTTGGACAGACGAGCAGTACTTC. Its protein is CASSPGSWTDEQYF.

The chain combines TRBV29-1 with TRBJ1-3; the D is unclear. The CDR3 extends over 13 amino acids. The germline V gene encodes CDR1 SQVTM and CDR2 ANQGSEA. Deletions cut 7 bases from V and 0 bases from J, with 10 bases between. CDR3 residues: CSAEVNSGNTIYF. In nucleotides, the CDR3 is TGCAGCGCTGAGGTGAACTCTGGAAACACCATATATTTT.

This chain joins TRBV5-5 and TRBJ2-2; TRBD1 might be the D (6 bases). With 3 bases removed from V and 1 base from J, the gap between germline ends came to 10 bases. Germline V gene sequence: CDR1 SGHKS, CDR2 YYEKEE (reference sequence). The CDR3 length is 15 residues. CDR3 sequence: CASSSPTGNTGELFF. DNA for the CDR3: TGTGCCAGCAGCTCGCCGACAGGGAACACCGGGGAGCTGTTTTTT.

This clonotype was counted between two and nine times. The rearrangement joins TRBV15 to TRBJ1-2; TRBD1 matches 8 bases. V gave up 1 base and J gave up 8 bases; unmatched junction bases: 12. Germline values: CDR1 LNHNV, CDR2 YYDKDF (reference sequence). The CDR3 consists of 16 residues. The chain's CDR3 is CATSRVLGQGALGYTF. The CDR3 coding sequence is TGTGCCACCAGCAGAGTGTTAGGGCAGGGGGCACTGGGCTACACCTTC.

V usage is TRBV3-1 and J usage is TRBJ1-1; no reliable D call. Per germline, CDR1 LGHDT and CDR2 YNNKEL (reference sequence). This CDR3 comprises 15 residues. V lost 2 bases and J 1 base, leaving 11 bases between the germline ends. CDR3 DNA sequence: TGTGCCAGCAGCCAACCTGGACTAACGAACACTGAAGCTTTCTTT. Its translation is CASSQPGLTNTEAFF.

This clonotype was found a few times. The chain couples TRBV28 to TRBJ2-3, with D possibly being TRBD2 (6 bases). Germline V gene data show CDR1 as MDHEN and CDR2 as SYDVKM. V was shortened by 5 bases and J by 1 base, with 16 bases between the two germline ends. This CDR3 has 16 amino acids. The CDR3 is CASSPPIGGGTDTQYF. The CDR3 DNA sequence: TGTGCCAGCAGTCCCCCGATTGGCGGGGGCACAGATACGCAGTATTTT.

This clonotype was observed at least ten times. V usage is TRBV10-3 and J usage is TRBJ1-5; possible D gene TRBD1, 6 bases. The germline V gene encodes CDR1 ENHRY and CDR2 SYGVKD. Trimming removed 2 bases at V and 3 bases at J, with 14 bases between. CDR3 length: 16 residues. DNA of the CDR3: TGTGCCATCAGTGAGGAGTTAGGGGGGTCCAATCAGCCCCAGCATTTT. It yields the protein CAISEELGGSNQPQHF.

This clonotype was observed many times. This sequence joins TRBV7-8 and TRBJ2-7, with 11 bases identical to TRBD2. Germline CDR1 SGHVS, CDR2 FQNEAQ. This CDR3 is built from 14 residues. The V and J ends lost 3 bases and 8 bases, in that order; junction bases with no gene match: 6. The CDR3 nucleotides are TGTGCCAGCAGCTTCGTGGGACTAGCGGACCAGCAGTACTTC. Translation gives CASSFVGLADQQYF.

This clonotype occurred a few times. The CDR3: CASSPAGEDTQYF. In DNA, the CDR3 is TGTGCCAGCAGCCCCGCCGGGGAAGATACGCAGTATTTT. This chain uses TRBV11-3 with TRBJ2-3, with D perhaps TRBD2 (5 bases). Trimming stripped 5 bases from V and 5 bases from J, with 11 bases between. CDR1 SGHNT and CDR2 YENEEA come from the germline V gene. The CDR3 has 13 residues.

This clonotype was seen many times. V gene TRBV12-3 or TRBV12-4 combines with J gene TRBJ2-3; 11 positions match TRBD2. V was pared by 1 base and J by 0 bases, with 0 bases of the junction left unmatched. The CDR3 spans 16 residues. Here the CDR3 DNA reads TGTGCCAGCAGTTTAGGGACTAGCGGGAGCACAGATACGCAGTATTTT. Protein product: CASSLGTSGSTDTQYF.

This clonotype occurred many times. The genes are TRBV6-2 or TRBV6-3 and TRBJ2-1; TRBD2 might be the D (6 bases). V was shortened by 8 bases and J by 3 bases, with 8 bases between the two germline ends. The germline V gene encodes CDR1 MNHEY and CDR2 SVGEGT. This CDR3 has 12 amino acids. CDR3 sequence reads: CASGEDYNEQFF. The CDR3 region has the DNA TGTGCCAGCGGGGAGGACTACAATGAGCAGTTCTTC.

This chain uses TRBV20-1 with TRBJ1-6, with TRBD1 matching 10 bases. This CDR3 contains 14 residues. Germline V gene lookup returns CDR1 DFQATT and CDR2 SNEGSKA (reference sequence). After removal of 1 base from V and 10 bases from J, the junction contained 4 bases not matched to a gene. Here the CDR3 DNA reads TGCAGTGCTAGAGTGGCGACAGGGGGCTCACCCCTCCACTTT. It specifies CSARVATGGSPLHF.

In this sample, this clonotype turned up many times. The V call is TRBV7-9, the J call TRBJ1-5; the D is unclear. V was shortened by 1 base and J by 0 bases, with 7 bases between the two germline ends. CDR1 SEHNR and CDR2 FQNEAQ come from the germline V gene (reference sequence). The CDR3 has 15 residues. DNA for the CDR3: TGTGCCAGCAGCTTAGGTTTCAGTAGCAATCAGCCCCAGCATTTT. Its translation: CASSLGFSSNQPQHF. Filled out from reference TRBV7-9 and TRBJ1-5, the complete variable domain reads DTGVSQNPRHKITKRGQNVTFRCDPISEHNRLYWYRQTLGQGPEFLTYFQNEAQLEKSRLLSDRFSAERPKGSFSTLEIQRTEQGDSAMYLCASSLGFSSNQPQHFGDGTRLSIL.

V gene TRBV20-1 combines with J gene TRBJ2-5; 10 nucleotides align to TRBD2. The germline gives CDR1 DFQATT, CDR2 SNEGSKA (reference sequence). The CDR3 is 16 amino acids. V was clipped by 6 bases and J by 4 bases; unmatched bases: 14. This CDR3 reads CSALPASGGKRETQYF. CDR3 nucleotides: TGCAGTGCCCTCCCCGCTAGCGGGGGTAAGAGAGAGACCCAGTACTTC.

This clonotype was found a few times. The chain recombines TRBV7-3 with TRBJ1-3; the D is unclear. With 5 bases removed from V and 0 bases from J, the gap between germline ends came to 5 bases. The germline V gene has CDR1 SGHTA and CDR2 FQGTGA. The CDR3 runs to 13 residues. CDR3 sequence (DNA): TGTGCCAGCAGCAGGGCCTCTGGAAACACCATATATTTT. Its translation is CASSRASGNTIYF.

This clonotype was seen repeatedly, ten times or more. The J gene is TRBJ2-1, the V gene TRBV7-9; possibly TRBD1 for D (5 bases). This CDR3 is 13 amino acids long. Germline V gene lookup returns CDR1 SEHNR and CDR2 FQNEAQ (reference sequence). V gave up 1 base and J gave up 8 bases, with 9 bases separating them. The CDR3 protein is CASSLGTRDEQFF. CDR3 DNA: TGTGCCAGCAGCTTAGGAACCAGGGATGAGCAGTTCTTC.